This section outlines one T cell receptor beta chain sequence together with its context. Its antigen is still unknown. CDR1 and CDR2, looked up from the germline V gene (reference sequence), are SGHKS and YYEKEE. V gives up 5 bases and J gives up 4 bases, and the segment between their germline ends measures 13 bases. Taken from cysteine to phenylalanine, the CDR3 has 14 residues. Just the 42-base CDR3 DNA is kept, in frame starting at base 1. This entry belongs to a study of cytomegalovirus exposure and HLA in healthy donors (dated by TCRdb to about 2017). Some background on the complete study: An earlier analysis of roughly 610 of the donors reported 250 to 350 Gb of sequence data and 117 million unique TCR beta sequences obtained from around 180 million T cells. To predict cytomegalovirus infection status, the study combined high-throughput TCR immunosequencing, statistical association of individual TCRs with disease status, and machine learning. The aim of the study was to test whether cataloging public T cell receptors could identify signatures of past pathogen exposure. A later analysis re-examined previously published TCR beta repertoires from just over 650 donors and added high-resolution HLA genotyping to investigate patterns of TCR occurrence. Both class I and class II loci were covered by HLA typing, at four-digit resolution. The number of typed donors differed by locus: 629-630 for A, B, C, DRB1 and DQB1; 522 for DQA1; fewer than 610 for DPA1; and roughly 450 for DPB1. An earlier analysis of more than 450 of the donors used high-throughput TCR beta sequencing to judge whether each TCR beta V gene segment behaved as functional or pseudogenic. Rather than using new phenotypic data, the later analysis identified candidate immune exposures from TCR beta sequences and from how often those sequences occurred across donors. Four or five DR-DQ haplotypes were handled as single units for association and clustering because linkage in the cohort was strong. Alongside the repertoire data, information on donor age, sex, ethnicity and CMV serostatus was compiled. Approximately 300 gigabases of sequencing data and roughly 80 million unique TCR sequences made up an early release that covered 500 to 650 HLA-typed donors. The T cell repertoires of some 700 subjects were profiled by immunosequencing and related to cytomegalovirus serostatus. The genetic ancestry cluster associated with self-reported Caucasian donors included 81% of the roughly 410 genotyped donors. Along with the roughly 670-subject first cohort, a separate validation cohort of approximately 110 different subjects was used. In a later genetic analysis, genome-wide SNP genotypes for about three fifths of the roughly 670 donors were used, and that subset was treated as a discovery cohort. Every repertoire in the discovery cohort had been generated on one and the same sequencing platform. Among around 400 genotyped donors of the cohort, an average of roughly 230,000 unique TCR beta nucleotide sequences was sequenced per donor, of which about 19% were non-productive.

Broader findings and caveats from the paper: Because some donors lacked HLA typing at each locus, the association tests relied only on the typed subset. Compared with equally common non-associated chains, HLA-associated TCR beta chains in a later analysis were more clonally expanded and had lower generation probabilities. In a later genetic analysis, fewer N-insertions in productive TCRs were reported among donors in an Asian-associated ancestry cluster than the approximately 630-donor mean. Some IMGT-functional V segments, including TRBV6-2 and TRBV6-3, could not be distinguished by the 87-base-pair reads and were therefore excluded. According to a later analysis, most CMV-associated TCR beta chains appeared to be HLA-restricted, and the HLA associations seemed to be driven largely by CMV exposure. Assigning TCR associations to individual alleles was difficult when HLA alleles, especially DR and DQ, strongly co-occurred. This cohort had only TCR beta chains sequenced, and the lack of alpha or paired-chain data limited which features could be detected. While some public TCRs were present in many individuals, most TCR sequences turned up only very rarely across donors. In a later analysis, TCR association rates were found to vary across HLA loci, with the most associated TCRs seen for DRB1 alleles and the fewest for HLA-C alleles. Because counts were too low, more than 15 rarely observed V segments, including chromosome 9 orphons, were left out of the earlier analysis of about 500 of the donors. The study gave a list of 150 to 200 TCR beta chains associated with cytomegalovirus. Presence/absence analyses assumed roughly uniform sequencing depth across donors, an assumption that may not hold. An association between a missense DCLRE1C variant and V-gene and J-gene trimming of TCR beta chains was found in a later genetic analysis and replicated in an independent cohort. At a false discovery rate of 0.05, a later analysis linked fewer than 20,000 TCR beta sequences to specific HLA alleles. A further reported finding was that TCR beta sequences accurately predicted the HLA-A and HLA-B alleles for most subjects in the first cohort. In an earlier analysis of 587 of the donors, most TCR beta V segments appeared in productive rearrangements about 87% or about 30% of the time, broadly matching IMGT annotations. According to a later analysis, parvovirus B19, influenza, CMV and Epstein-Barr virus appeared linked to several top co-occurrence clusters. A cluster of highly shared sequence variants was judged likely to be a technical artifact of the sequencing pipeline. The classifier was reported to diagnose cytomegalovirus status with high specificity and sensitivity in both the original cohort and the validation cohort. A few of the identified cytomegalovirus-associated TCR beta chains were confirmed in vitro to be specific for cytomegalovirus antigens. It was suggested by the authors that the approach could potentially be generalized to other disease states and immunological phenotypes. Correlated functional status among segregating V segments might reflect linkage disequilibrium, but an unknown experimental factor could not be ruled out. CMV serostatus was the only immune exposure information available for the cohort.

Libraries were prepared through the immunoSEQ multiplex PCR assay. The multiplex PCR relied on a mix of 60 forward primers for TCR Vbeta segments and 13 reverse primers for TCR Jbeta segments. The CDR3 region of rearranged TCR beta genes was amplified from genomic DNA with a multiplex PCR assay. Amplified TCR beta libraries were sequenced as 87-base-pair reads on the Illumina HiSeq System. Concerning the study's data processing: A later analysis counted 75 million to 100 million unique TCR beta chains across the 670 or so repertoires, and some 11 million of these chains were shared by at least two donors. Raw reads were error-corrected and collapsed into unique sequences by a nearest-neighbor algorithm in which closely related sequences were merged to remove PCR and sequencing errors. To assign V, D and J gene segments, CDR3 sequences were aligned to IMGT reference sequences. For a sequence to be retained, a match of at least six nucleotides to both a V gene segment and a J gene segment was required. Rearrangements were classified as productive when the CDR3 lacked stop codons and remained in frame with V and J, and all other rearrangements were classified as non-productive. Following IMGT convention, CDR3 was defined as the stretch from the second conserved V-encoded cysteine up to the conserved J-encoded phenylalanine. The earlier analysis of about 500 of the donors excluded sequences that lacked an unambiguous match to a single V gene segment. An earlier analysis of a few hundred of the donors classified V segments as functional when productive rearrangements were above 56.7% and as segregating when the standard deviation between donors was above 5%. To diagnose cytomegalovirus status from the catalog of TCR beta chain sequences, a statistical classification framework was built. A later analysis assigned V and J genes by comparing TCR nucleotide sequences with IMGT/GENE-DB human TR gene sequences. The TCRdist pipeline was used in a later analysis to assign CDR3 sequences and most-parsimonious VDJ recombination scenarios. In a later analysis, each TCR beta chain was defined by its CDR3 amino acid sequence together with its V-gene family, and reads lacking a unique V-gene family were excluded. A later analysis removed 500 to 650 highly shared, low-generation-probability nucleotide sequences to deal with suspected cross-contamination and a sequencing artifact. A later analysis calculated a clonal expansion index for each public chain from normalized within-repertoire ranks of inferred template counts. Generation probabilities in a later analysis came from a VDJ recombination model fitted to out-of-frame rearrangements, and those results were checked against IGoR. A later analysis scored TCR-TCR, TCR-HLA and TCR-CMV co-occurrence with hypergeometric tests, applying a repertoire-size bias correction to TCR pairs. To estimate false discovery rates, a later analysis permuted the HLA or CMV assignments 20 times. In a later analysis, co-occurring TCRs were grouped using DBSCAN, and TCRdist sequence similarity was added for clustering within HLA-allele-positive subsets. Repertoires with fewer than 30,000 or more than 120,000 public chains, plus five repertoires with anomalous nucleotide sharing, were excluded from co-occurrence clustering. TCRdb provides this immuneACCESS table in a form limited to in-frame rearrangements. Some clones are lacking; in checked studies, under half of them reflect an unresolved V gene, and why the rest are absent is not known. The DNA was the basis for D and trimming; V, J and clone size are from that table. The sample's records list about 82,000 clones. The top ten clones comprise around 1.1% of the sample.

The cohort was made up of 500 to 850 healthy bone marrow donors. All cohort members were sampled while nominally healthy, although unrecorded immune exposures were likely present. The donor tested CMV seronegative and was one of the 352 seronegative cohort members. Each donor provided a peripheral blood sample, and peripheral blood mononuclear cells were used for TCR beta sequencing. The Qiagen DNeasy Blood Extraction Kit was used to extract genomic DNA from the blood cell samples. The sample taken for sequencing was PBMCs. This clonotype was obtained from a woman aged 25 to 39 in good health and CMV-seronegative. Recombination connected TRBV5-5 to TRBJ2-1; the D gene is perhaps TRBD1, on 6 matching bases. The CDR3 has the sequence CASRPGTSYNEQFF. Here is the DNA: TGTGCCAGCAGGCCCGGGACATCTTACAATGAGCAGTTCTTC.